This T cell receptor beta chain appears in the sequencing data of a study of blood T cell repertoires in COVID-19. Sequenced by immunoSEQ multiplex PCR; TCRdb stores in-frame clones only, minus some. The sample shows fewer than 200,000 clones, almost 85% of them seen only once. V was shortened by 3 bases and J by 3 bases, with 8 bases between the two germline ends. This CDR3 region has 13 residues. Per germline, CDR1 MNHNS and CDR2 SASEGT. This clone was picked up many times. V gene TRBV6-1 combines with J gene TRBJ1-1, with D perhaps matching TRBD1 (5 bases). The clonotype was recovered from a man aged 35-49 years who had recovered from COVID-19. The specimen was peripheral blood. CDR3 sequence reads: CASSDGGHTEAFF. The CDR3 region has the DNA TGTGCCAGCAGTGACGGGGGTCACACTGAAGCTTTCTTT.